A selection of T cell receptor beta chains follows, all from one sample in a study of cytomegalovirus exposure and HLA in healthy donors. The data were produced by immunoSEQ multiplex PCR, yet TCRdb's version contains in-frame clones alone and is incomplete. This sample has some 120,000 clones, with over 70% found just once. The sequenced sample was PBMCs. These receptors were collected from a woman aged 50 to 65 in good health and CMV-seronegative. Both conserved end residues are part of each CDR3. A D gene is named only where the DNA matches it firmly. For some rows the clone size is stated as once, few or many, or as a class when expanded; others skip it.

cdr3_nt cdr3_aa d_call j_call v_call clone_size
TGTGCCAGCAGCCACGGCCGGGACAGGGTCAATCAGCCCCAGCATTTT CASSHGRDRVNQPQHF TRBD1 TRBJ1-5 TRBV6-6 -
TGCAGCGTTGACCTCAGGGGGAATTGGGCTGAAGCTTTCTTT CSVDLRGNWAEAFF TRBD1 TRBJ1-1 TRBV29-1 once
TGTGCCAGTAGTACAGCCGGGACTCCCTATGGCTACACCTTC CASSTAGTPYGYTF - TRBJ1-2 TRBV19 -
TGTGCCAGCAGTTACCGTGGACAGGGGGGCACTGAAGCTTTCTTT CASSYRGQGGTEAFF TRBD1 TRBJ1-1 TRBV6-6 -
TGCGCCAGCAGGGATACTAGCGGGCGATCCTACGAGCAGTACTTC CASRDTSGRSYEQYF TRBD2 TRBJ2-7 TRBV10-1 -
TGCGCCAGCAGCCCAGGGGGAACTAGTAATCAGCCCCAGCATTTT CASSPGGTSNQPQHF TRBD1 TRBJ1-5 TRBV5-1 -
TGTGCCAGCAGATTACAGGGGAGCGAAAAACTGTTTTTT CASRLQGSEKLFF TRBD1 TRBJ1-4 TRBV11-2 -
TGCGCCAGCAGCTCTAATAGCGGCACAGATACGCAGTATTTT CASSSNSGTDTQYF - TRBJ2-3 TRBV5-1 -
TGTGCCGTACCTAGCGGAGGGTCCTACGAGCAGTACTTC CAVPSGGSYEQYF TRBD2 TRBJ2-7 TRBV7-9 few
TGCGCCAGCAGCGGACAGGGGGCCTCCTACGAGCAGTACTTC CASSGQGASYEQYF TRBD1 TRBJ2-7 TRBV5-1 once
TGTGCCAGCAGTCGACAGGGAGGCACCGGGGAGCTGTTTTTT CASSRQGGTGELFF - TRBJ2-2 TRBV6-5 -
TGTGCCAGCATCCCGACTAGCCCCGGCGATACGCAGTATTTT CASIPTSPGDTQYF TRBD2 TRBJ2-3 TRBV28 -
TGTGCCTGGAGCACAACACCGAATCAGCCCCAGCATTTT CAWSTTPNQPQHF - TRBJ1-5 TRBV30 once
TGTGCCAGCAGTGCCTACCCGAACACTGAAGCTTTCTTT CASSAYPNTEAFF - TRBJ1-1 TRBV6-1 few
TGTGCCAGCAGGGGCCATCAAGGCTATAGCACAGATACGCAGTATTTT CASRGHQGYSTDTQYF - TRBJ2-3 TRBV28 -
TGTGCCAGCAGTTTAGCCAGGGGCGGCTACACCTTC CASSLARGGYTF - TRBJ1-2 TRBV28 -
TGTGCCTGGAGTGTAAAACGGCAGGCCCAAGAGACCCAGTACTTC CAWSVKRQAQETQYF - TRBJ2-5 TRBV30 -
TGTGCCACCAGCAGAGGTGGGGAGGGCCTTAAAGCTTTCTTT CATSRGGEGLKAFF - TRBJ1-1 TRBV15 -
TGTGCCAGCAGGAGGACAGGGGAGGGGGAAAAACTGTTTTTT CASRRTGEGEKLFF TRBD1 TRBJ1-4 TRBV6-1 -
TGTGCCAGCAGTATACCAGGGGGCACTGAAGCTTTCTTT CASSIPGGTEAFF TRBD1 TRBJ1-1 TRBV6-5 -
TGTGCCAGCAGTCAAGCGGGGGCCAACGTCCTGACTTTC CASSQAGANVLTF - TRBJ2-6 TRBV6-5 -
TGTGCCTGGAGACTAGCGGGTACAGAGACCCAGTACTTC CAWRLAGTETQYF TRBD2 TRBJ2-5 TRBV30 -
TGTGCCAGCAGTGAGGATGACAGGGGCGAGCAGTACTTC CASSEDDRGEQYF TRBD1 TRBJ2-7 TRBV2 -
TGTGCCAGCAGTTTAAGCGGACAGGGTCAGTGGGAGCTGTTTTTT CASSLSGQGQWELFF TRBD1 TRBJ2-2 TRBV28 once
TGTGCCAGCACTAGGACAGCCGGAAACAATGAGCAGTTCTTC CASTRTAGNNEQFF - TRBJ2-1 TRBV6-6 -
TGTGCCAGCAGTGAAGCCGACGGGGGGAGAACCGGGGAGCTGTTTTTT CASSEADGGRTGELFF TRBD2 TRBJ2-2 TRBV2 -
TGTGCCAGCAGCGTAGTGTCGGGGAACACTGAAGCTTTCTTT CASSVVSGNTEAFF - TRBJ1-1 TRBV9 -
TGTGCCAGCAGTTTCCTGGACAAGGACAGCCTGTTAGCGGGAGGGCCGGGGGAGCAGTTCTTC CASSFLDKDSLLAGGPGEQFF TRBD2 TRBJ2-1 TRBV27 -
TGTGCCAGTAGCAGACTAGCGGGAGGGCCTGATGAGCAGTTCTTC CASSRLAGGPDEQFF TRBD2 TRBJ2-1 TRBV19 -
TGTGCCAGCAGCTCCCGGGCCGGGGGACGGTACTACGAGCAGTACTTC CASSSRAGGRYYEQYF - TRBJ2-7 TRBV5-8 -
TGTGCCAGCAGCGTTATCGAGGAAAAACTGTTTTTT CASSVIEEKLFF - TRBJ1-4 TRBV14 medium-sized
TGTGCCAGCAGGACGATAGCGGGAGCTTTGAACGAGCAGTACTTC CASRTIAGALNEQYF TRBD2 TRBJ2-7 TRBV28 few
TGTGCCTGGAGCCAGGGGGCAACCACTGAAGCTTTCTTT CAWSQGATTEAFF TRBD1 TRBJ1-1 TRBV30 -
TGCGCCAGCAGCTTGGGCGGGAGTTCGAGAGAGACCCAGTACTTC CASSLGGSSRETQYF TRBD2 TRBJ2-5 TRBV5-1 -
TGTGCCAGCAGCGTAGGCTCTAGCGGGAGCTACGAGCAGTACTTC CASSVGSSGSYEQYF TRBD2 TRBJ2-7 TRBV9 few
TGTGCCAGTAGCAGCCGGGACAGGGGGCATGAGCAGTACTTC CASSSRDRGHEQYF TRBD1 TRBJ2-7 TRBV19 once
TGTGCCAGCAGCCAAACCGGGACTAGTGTCACCGGGGAGCTGTTTTTT CASSQTGTSVTGELFF TRBD2 TRBJ2-2 TRBV4-2 -
TGTGCCAGCAGCCCCACGGGGCGGGGAAAGAACGGGGAGCTGTTTTTT CASSPTGRGKNGELFF - TRBJ2-2 TRBV5-6 few
TGTGCCACCAAGCGGAGCTCCTACAATGAGCAGTTCTTC CATKRSSYNEQFF - TRBJ2-1 TRBV5-6 -
TGTGCCAGCAGCGTAGCTCAGGGGCATAATTCACCCCTCCACTTT CASSVAQGHNSPLHF - TRBJ1-6 TRBV9 -
TGTGCCAGCAGCTTACCTTTAGCGGGAGAACTATCAGATACGCAGTATTTT CASSLPLAGELSDTQYF TRBD2 TRBJ2-3 TRBV7-9 -
TGTGCCAGCAGTTACTCGCAGGTCAACAACTATGGCTACACCTTC CASSYSQVNNYGYTF - TRBJ1-2 TRBV6-5 -
TGTGCCAGTAGTGCAACAGGGGCGGGCGACCAGCATTTT CASSATGAGDQHF TRBD1 TRBJ1-5 TRBV19 -
TGTGCCAGCAGCCTGAGAGCGGGAGGTACTAGCACAGATACGCAGTATTTT CASSLRAGGTSTDTQYF TRBD2 TRBJ2-3 TRBV27 -
TGTGCCAGCAGCTTAACACTACAGGGCGCCGAGCAGTACTTC CASSLTLQGAEQYF - TRBJ2-7 TRBV7-9 -
TGTGCCAGCAGCTTAGCGGGGGGATCCTACGAGCAGTACTTC CASSLAGGSYEQYF - TRBJ2-7 TRBV7-9 few
TGTGCCATCAGGCCGACTAGCTCTAACACAGATACGCAGTATTTT CAIRPTSSNTDTQYF TRBD2 TRBJ2-3 TRBV10-3 -